The 12 T cell receptor beta chains given below trace back to one sample, sequenced in a study of blood T cell repertoires in COVID-19. TCRdb keeps only in-frame clones here, not all; method: immunoSEQ multiplex PCR. Among 120,000 or so clones, about 80% were seen once, and the ten largest hold around a quarter. Input material: peripheral blood. These receptors originate from a human donor in a cohort sampled during active COVID-19.

The rearrangement uses TRBV5-1 and TRBJ1-1; 10 nucleotides align to TRBD1. The CDR3 contains 16 residues. CDR1 is SGHRS and CDR2 is YFSETQ in the germline V gene. V dropped 4 bases and J dropped 0; count of bases not matched to a gene: 6. In DNA form, the CDR3 reads TGCGCCAGCAGCCCCCTCGGACAGGGGGTGAACACTGAAGCTTTCTTT. Protein: CASSPLGQGVNTEAFF.

This chain links TRBV7-3 with TRBJ2-7; 7 bases align to TRBD1. The junction had 11 bases not matched to a gene; V was cut back by 3 bases and J by 0 bases. This CDR3 has 17 residues. Germline V gives CDR1 SGHTA, CDR2 FQGTGA. The CDR3 DNA reads as TGTGCCAGCAGCTTCAGGATTACAGGGGAAAGCTCCTACGAGCAGTACTTC. Its protein product is CASSFRITGESSYEQYF.

This clone was seen only a few times. Here the CDR3 DNA reads TGTGCCTGGTTTCAAGACGGAGCCACTGAAGCTTTCTTT. This codes for CAWFQDGATEAFF. The chain employs TRBV30 and TRBJ1-1, with no clear D. The CDR3 covers 13 residues. The germline V and J ends were trimmed by 5 bases and 4 bases, with 14 bases remaining between them. Germline lookup yields CDR1 GTSNPN and CDR2 SVGIG (reference sequence).

The chain has TRBV29-1 and TRBJ2-1; TRBD1 matches 7 bases. The V and J ends lost 7 bases and 5 bases, in that order; junction bases with no gene match: 5. The CDR3 loop spans 12 amino acids. CDR1 and CDR2 (germline): SQVTM, ANQGSEA. CDR3 in DNA: TGCAGCGCCAAGACAGGGAACAATGAGCAGTTCTTC. Translated: CSAKTGNNEQFF.

This clone turned up a few times. The chain combines TRBV9 with TRBJ1-5; a possible D gene is TRBD1 (6 bases). This CDR3 has 14 amino acids. V shed 4 bases and J shed 4 bases, with 12 bases lying between them. Germline CDR1 SGDLS, CDR2 YYNGEE. CDR3 sequence (DNA): TGTGCCAGCAGCTCCGGACAGCAAAATCAGCCCCAGCATTTT. It encodes CASSSGQQNQPQHF.

The genes are TRBV5-6 and TRBJ1-5, with D perhaps TRBD1 (5 bases). Germline V lookup: CDR1 SGHDT, CDR2 YYEEEE. Deletions cut 0 bases from V and 0 bases from J, with 13 bases between. The CDR3 spans 17 residues. The CDR3 DNA reads as TGTGCCAGCAGCTTGGCCAGGGCAGGGTTTAGCAATCAGCCCCAGCATTTT. It is translated as CASSLARAGFSNQPQHF.

The gene calls are TRBV7-2 and TRBJ1-1; D remains unclear. CDR3 length: 15 residues. The germline V and J ends were trimmed by 1 base and 1 base, with 10 bases remaining between them. The germline gives CDR1 SGHTA, CDR2 FQGNSA. The CDR3 DNA sequence: TGTGCCAGCAGCTTAGGAGCGTTGCCGAACACTGAAGCTTTCTTT. Amino acids: CASSLGALPNTEAFF. Combining the CDR3 with reference TRBV7-2 and TRBJ1-1 gives the whole variable domain GAGVSQSPSNKVTEKGKDVELRCDPISGHTALYWYRQSLGQGLEFLIYFQGNSAPDKSGLPSDRFSAERTGGSVSTLTIQRTQQEDSAVYLCASSLGALPNTEAFFGQGTRLTVV.

The chain links TRBV10-3 to TRBJ2-2; 7 bases match TRBD2. The CDR3 covers 15 residues. Germline trimming cut 0 bases from V and 6 bases from J; bases unmatched to any gene: 4. Germline CDR1 and CDR2: ENHRY and SYGVKD. CDR3 sequence: CAISESRLASGELFF. The CDR3 DNA is TGTGCCATCAGTGAGTCGCGACTAGCCTCCGGGGAGCTGTTTTTT.

The chain carries TRBV27 and TRBJ2-1, with 8 bases lining up with TRBD1. Germline V gives CDR1 MNHEY, CDR2 SMNVEV (reference sequence). V shed 0 bases and J 8 bases; nucleotides not matched to a gene: 3. This CDR3 is 14 amino acids long. CDR3 in DNA: TGTGCCAGCAGTTTATCGAGACAGGGGCATGAGCAGTTCTTC. Its protein is CASSLSRQGHEQFF.

V is TRBV5-4 and J is TRBJ2-3; 7 positions match TRBD2. From germline, CDR1 is SGHNT and CDR2 YYREEE (reference sequence). The CDR3 length is 15 residues. V dropped 3 bases and J dropped 5; count of bases not matched to a gene: 9. The CDR3 loop reads CASSSWAGAGDTQYF. DNA of the CDR3: TGTGCCAGCAGCTCGTGGGCGGGAGCTGGAGATACGCAGTATTTT.

The chain is built from TRBV15 and TRBJ2-1; 9 bases are a match to TRBD1. Germline-derived CDR1 and CDR2 are LNHNV and YYDKDF (reference sequence). The ends lost 3 bases at V and 7 bases at J; junction bases unmatched: 1. CDR3 length: 13 residues. In nucleotides, the CDR3 is TGTGCCACCAGCAGGGACAGGGGAAATGAGCAGTTCTTC. Its protein product is CATSRDRGNEQFF.

J is TRBJ1-4 and V is TRBV4-3; tentative D call: TRBD1 (6 bases). The V end lost 4 bases, the J end lost 5 bases, and 14 bases lay between the germline ends. Germline V gene lookup returns CDR1 LGHNA and CDR2 YSLEER. CDR3 length: 15 amino acids. The chain's CDR3 is CASSRTMDRNEKLFF. The CDR3 DNA reads TGCGCCAGCAGCCGGACCATGGACAGAAATGAAAAACTGTTTTTT.